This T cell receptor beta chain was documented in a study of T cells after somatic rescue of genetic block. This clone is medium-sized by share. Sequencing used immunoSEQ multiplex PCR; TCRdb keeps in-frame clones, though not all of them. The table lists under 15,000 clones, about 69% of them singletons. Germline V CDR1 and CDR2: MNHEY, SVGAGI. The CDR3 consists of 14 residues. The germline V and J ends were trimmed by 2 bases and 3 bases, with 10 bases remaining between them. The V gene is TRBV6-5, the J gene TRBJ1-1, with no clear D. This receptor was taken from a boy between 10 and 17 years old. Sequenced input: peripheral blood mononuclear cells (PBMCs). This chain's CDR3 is CASSYALMDTEAFF. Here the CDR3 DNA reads TGTGCCAGCAGTTACGCACTCATGGACACTGAAGCTTTCTTT.